A single sample gave rise to the 6 T cell receptor beta chains below, sequenced in a study of T cells expressing NK-cell markers (dated by TCRdb to 2020 to 2021). The method was 5' RACE. The sequencer listed for this sample is Illumina HiSeq 2000. TCRdb reprocessed the public reads and reports one entry per CDR3 protein sequence, without DNA. This sample's records show hundreds of thousands of distinct CDR3 sequences. The ten biggest clones cover roughly 3.5% of the sample. The specimen sequenced was blood T cells: a sorted CD56 or NKG2C T cell subset, CD4+ or CD8+ T cells, or bulk PBMC T cells (not recorded which). The receptors derive from a man between 18 and 29 years old in good health. Donor details come from another sample of the same person, matched by shared clones.

V usage is TRBV5-1 and J usage is TRBJ2-3; as DNA is missing, the TRBD2 call by TCRdb cannot be tested. From germline, CDR1 is SGHRS and CDR2 YFSETQ. This CDR3 contains 18 residues. CDR3 sequence reads: CASSSDGPGTSGSRTQYF.

The chain combines TRBV12-3 or TRBV12-4 with TRBJ2-3; TCRdb calls TRBD1, which cannot be checked without DNA. CDR3 length: 16 residues. The CDR3 protein is CASSPNDRGGTDTQYF.

The genes are TRBV7-6 and TRBJ2-2; checking the TCRdb D call of TRBD1 is not possible without DNA. Per germline, CDR1 SGHVS and CDR2 FNYEAQ. This CDR3 region has 17 residues. The CDR3 loop reads CASSAWTGGENTGELFF.

V and J are TRBV5-8 and TRBJ1-1; TCRdb gives TRBD1 as the D gene, but with no DNA this cannot be confirmed. Germline loops: CDR1 SGHTS, CDR2 YDEGEE. This CDR3 comprises 15 residues. The CDR3 is CASSPGVGADTEAFF.

CDR3 loop: CASSGPGQVLLAPTDTQYF. The genes are TRBV25-1 and TRBJ2-3; no DNA is available, so the TRBD1 call from TCRdb remains unchecked. The CDR3 loop spans 19 amino acids. Germline-derived CDR1 and CDR2 are MGHDK and SYGVNS.

The CDR3 is CASSTGLAGIQETQYF. The chain has TRBV4-1 and TRBJ2-5; TCRdb picks TRBD2, but there is no DNA to check that call. CDR1 is MGHRA, CDR2 YSYEKL, per germline. The CDR3 loop spans 16 amino acids.